The T cell receptor beta chain under discussion was sequenced for a study of T cells expressing NK-cell markers. About the study: The TCR beta repertoires were obtained from sorted CD3+CD56+NKG2C+, CD3+CD56+NKG2C- and CD3+CD56-NKG2C+ T cells.

This CDR3 has 18 residues. Germline assignment: CDR1 DFQATT and CDR2 SNEGSKA (reference sequence). TCRdb reprocessed the 5' RACE reads; each CDR3 protein has one entry and no DNA is given. The sample's table shows 500,000 or so distinct CDR3 sequences. Sequencing was performed on blood T cells: a sorted CD56 or NKG2C T cell subset, CD4+ or CD8+ T cells, or bulk PBMC T cells (not recorded which). The TCR originated in a man aged 18-30 years in good health. This sequence joins TRBV20-1 and TRBJ2-4; TCRdb designates TRBD2, a call that cannot be tested without DNA. CDR3 protein: CSARERGRVPVAKNIQYF.